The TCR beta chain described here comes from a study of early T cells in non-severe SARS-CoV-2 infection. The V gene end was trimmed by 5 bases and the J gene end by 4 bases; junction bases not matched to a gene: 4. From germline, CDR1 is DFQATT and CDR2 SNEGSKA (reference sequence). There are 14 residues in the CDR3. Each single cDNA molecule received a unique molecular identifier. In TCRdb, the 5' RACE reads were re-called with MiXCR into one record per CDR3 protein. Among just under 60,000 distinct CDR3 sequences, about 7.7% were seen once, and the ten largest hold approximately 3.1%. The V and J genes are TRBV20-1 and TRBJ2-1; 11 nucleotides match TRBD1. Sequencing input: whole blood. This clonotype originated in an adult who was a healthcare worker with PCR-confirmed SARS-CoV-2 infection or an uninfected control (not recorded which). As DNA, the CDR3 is TGCAGTGCTGTTGGGACAGGGGGTTACAATGAGCAGTTCTTC. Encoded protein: CSAVGTGGYNEQFF.